The entry below describes one T cell receptor (beta chain). The data were taken from a study of blood T cell repertoires in COVID-19. Study background: Acute-phase and convalescent COVID-19 samples originated in the United States, Italy and Spain. PBMCs, B-cell-depleted T cells, or T cells provided the cDNA or gDNA that made up the material.

Germline V CDR1 and CDR2: SGHDT, YYEEEE. Trimming shortened V by 2 bases and J by 6 bases, and 14 bases separated the two germline ends. This CDR3 has 14 amino acids. Methods used by the authors: Reference gene primer amplification yielded estimated nucleated cell counts. The method was immunoSEQ multiplex PCR; TCRdb's version includes in-frame clones alone and lacks a portion of them. V, J and clone size reflect that table, while D and trimming were determined from the DNA. The sample has tens of thousands of clones; roughly 80% are singletons. This clonotype originated in a human donor in a cohort sampled during active COVID-19. The sequenced sample consisted of peripheral blood. The chain joins TRBV5-6 to TRBJ1-1, with D possibly TRBD1 on 6 matching bases. The chain's CDR3 is CASSFRGSISEAFF. In DNA, the CDR3 is TGTGCCAGCAGCTTCAGGGGATCGATCTCTGAAGCTTTCTTT.